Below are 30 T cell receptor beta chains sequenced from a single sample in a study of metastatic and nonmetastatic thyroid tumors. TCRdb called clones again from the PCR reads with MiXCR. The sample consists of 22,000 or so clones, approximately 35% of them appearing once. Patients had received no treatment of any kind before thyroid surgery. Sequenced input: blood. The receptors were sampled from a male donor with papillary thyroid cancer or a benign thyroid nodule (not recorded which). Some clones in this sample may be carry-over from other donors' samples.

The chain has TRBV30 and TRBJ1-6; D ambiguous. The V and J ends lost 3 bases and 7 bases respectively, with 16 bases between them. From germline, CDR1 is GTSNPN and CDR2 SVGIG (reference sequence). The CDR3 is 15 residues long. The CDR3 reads CAWSITEGMNSPLHF. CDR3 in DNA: TGTGCCTGGAGCATTACGGAGGGAATGAATTCACCCCTCCACTTT.

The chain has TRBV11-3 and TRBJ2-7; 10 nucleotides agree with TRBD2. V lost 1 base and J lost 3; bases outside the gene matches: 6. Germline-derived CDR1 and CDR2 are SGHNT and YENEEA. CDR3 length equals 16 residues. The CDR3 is CASSLGLAGGIYEQYF. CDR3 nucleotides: TGTGCCAGCAGCTTAGGACTAGCGGGCGGAATCTACGAGCAGTACTTC.

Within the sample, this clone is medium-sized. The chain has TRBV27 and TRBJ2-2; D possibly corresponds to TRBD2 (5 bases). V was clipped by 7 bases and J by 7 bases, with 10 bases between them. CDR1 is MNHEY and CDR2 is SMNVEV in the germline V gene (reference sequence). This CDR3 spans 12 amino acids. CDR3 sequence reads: CASKVRGGELFF. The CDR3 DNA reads TGTGCCAGCAAGGTACGGGGCGGGGAGCTGTTTTTT.

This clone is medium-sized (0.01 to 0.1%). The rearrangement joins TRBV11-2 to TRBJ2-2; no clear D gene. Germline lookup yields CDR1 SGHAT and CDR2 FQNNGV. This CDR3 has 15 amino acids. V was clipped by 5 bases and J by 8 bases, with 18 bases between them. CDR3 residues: CASSPITKKEGELFF. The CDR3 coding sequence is TGTGCCAGCAGCCCTATCACCAAGAAGGAAGGGGAGCTGTTTTTT.

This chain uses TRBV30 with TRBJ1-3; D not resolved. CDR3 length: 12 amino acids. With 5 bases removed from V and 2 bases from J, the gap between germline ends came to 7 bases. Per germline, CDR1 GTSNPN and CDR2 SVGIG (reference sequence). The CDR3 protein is CAWANPGNTIYF. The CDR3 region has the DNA TGTGCCTGGGCAAACCCTGGAAACACCATATATTTT.

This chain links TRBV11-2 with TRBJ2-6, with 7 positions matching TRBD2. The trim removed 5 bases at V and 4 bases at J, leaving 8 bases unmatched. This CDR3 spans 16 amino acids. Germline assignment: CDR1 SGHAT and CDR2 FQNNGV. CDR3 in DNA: TGTGCCAGCAGCCGAATCAGCGGGACCGGGGCCAACGTCCTGACTTTC. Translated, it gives CASSRISGTGANVLTF.

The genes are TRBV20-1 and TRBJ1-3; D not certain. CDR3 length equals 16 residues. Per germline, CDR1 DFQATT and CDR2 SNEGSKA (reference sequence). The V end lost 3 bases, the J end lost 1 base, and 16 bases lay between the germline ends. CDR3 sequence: CSARPPEEDSGNTIYF. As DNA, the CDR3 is TGCAGTGCTAGGCCGCCGGAGGAAGATTCTGGAAACACCATATATTTT.

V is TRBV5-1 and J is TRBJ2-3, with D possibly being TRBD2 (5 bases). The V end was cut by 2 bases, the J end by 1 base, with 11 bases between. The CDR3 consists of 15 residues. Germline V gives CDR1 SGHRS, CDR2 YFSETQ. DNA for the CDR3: TGCGCCAGCAGCTTATTTGCGGGCCGCACAGATACGCAGTATTTT. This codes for CASSLFAGRTDTQYF.

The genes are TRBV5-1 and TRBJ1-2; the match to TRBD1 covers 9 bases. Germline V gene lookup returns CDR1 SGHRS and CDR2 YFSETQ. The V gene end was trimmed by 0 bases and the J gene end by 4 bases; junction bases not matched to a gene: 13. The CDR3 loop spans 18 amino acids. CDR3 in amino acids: CASSLGCTGGPLGYGYTF. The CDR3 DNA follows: TGCGCCAGCAGCTTGGGTTGTACAGGGGGCCCCCTTGGCTATGGCTACACCTTC. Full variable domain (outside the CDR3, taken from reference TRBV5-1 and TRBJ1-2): KAGVTQTPRYLIKTRGQQVTLSCSPISGHRSVSWYQQTPGQGLQFLFEYFSETQRNKGNFPGRFSGRQFSNSRSEMNVSTLELGDSALYLCASSLGCTGGPLGYGYTFGSGTRLTVV.

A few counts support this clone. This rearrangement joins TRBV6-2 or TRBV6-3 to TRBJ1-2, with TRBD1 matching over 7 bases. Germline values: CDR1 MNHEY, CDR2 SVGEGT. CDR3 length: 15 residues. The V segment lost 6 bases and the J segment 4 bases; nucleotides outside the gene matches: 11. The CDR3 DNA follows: TGTGCCAGCAGATCGGGACAGTCGCGGGGCTATGGCTACACCTTC. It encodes CASRSGQSRGYGYTF.

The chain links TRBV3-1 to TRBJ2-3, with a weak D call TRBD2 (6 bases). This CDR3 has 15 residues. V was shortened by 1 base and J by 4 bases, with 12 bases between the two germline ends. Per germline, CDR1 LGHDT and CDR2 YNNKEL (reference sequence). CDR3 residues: CASSQGTPGADTQYF. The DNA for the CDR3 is TGTGCCAGCAGCCAAGGGACCCCGGGAGCAGATACGCAGTATTTT.

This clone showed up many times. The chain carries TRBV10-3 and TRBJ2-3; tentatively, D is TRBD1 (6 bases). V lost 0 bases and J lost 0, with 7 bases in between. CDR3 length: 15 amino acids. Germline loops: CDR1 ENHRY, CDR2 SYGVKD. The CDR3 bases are TGTGCCATCAGTGAGTCAGACAGGAGCACAGATACGCAGTATTTT. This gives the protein CAISESDRSTDTQYF.

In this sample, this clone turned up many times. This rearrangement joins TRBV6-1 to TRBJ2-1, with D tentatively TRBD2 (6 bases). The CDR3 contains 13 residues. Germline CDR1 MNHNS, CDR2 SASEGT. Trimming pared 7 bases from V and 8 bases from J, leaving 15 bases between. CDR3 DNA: TGTGCCAGCAAGATGACTAGTACGTATGAGCAGTTCTTC. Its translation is CASKMTSTYEQFF.

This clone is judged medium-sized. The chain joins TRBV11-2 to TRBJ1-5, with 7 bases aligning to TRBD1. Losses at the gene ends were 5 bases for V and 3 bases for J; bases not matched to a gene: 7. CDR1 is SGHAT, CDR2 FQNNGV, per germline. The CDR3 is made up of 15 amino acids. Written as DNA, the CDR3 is TGTGCCAGCAGCCGGACAGGTGATATCAATCAGCCCCAGCATTTT. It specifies CASSRTGDINQPQHF.

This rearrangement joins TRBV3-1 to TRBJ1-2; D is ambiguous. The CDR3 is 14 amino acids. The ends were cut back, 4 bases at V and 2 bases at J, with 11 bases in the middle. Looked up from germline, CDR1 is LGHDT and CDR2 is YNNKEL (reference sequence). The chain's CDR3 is CASSPTSANYGYTF. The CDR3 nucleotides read TGTGCCAGCAGCCCCACATCGGCAAACTATGGCTACACCTTC.

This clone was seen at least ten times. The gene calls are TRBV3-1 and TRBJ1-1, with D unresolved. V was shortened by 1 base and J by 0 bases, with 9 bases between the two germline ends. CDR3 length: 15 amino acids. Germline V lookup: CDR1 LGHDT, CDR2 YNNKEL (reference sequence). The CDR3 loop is CASSQAALMNTEAFF. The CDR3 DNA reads TGTGCCAGCAGCCAAGCCGCCCTCATGAACACTGAAGCTTTCTTT.

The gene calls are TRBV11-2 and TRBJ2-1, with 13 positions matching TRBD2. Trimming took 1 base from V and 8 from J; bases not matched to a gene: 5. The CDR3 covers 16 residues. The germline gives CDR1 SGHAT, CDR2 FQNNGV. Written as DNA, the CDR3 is TGTGCCAGCAGCTTAGGGACTAGCGGGAGTTTATATGAGCAGTTCTTC. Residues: CASSLGTSGSLYEQFF.

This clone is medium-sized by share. CDR3 residues: CASSSVGGKAYEQYF. The CDR3 region has the DNA TGTGCCAGCAGCTCCGTAGGTGGGAAAGCCTACGAGCAGTACTTC. The chain links TRBV7-2 to TRBJ2-7; D not resolved. V was pared by 4 bases and J by 2 bases, with 15 bases between. CDR3 size: 15 residues. Germline CDR1 SGHTA, CDR2 FQGNSA.

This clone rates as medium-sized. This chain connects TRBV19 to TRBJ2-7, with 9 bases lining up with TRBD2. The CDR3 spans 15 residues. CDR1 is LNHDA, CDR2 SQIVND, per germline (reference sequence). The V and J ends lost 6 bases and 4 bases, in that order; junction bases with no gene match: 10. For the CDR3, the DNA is TGTGCCAGTAGCCCAATAGCGGGACTAGCTTACGAGCAGTACTTC. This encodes CASSPIAGLAYEQYF.

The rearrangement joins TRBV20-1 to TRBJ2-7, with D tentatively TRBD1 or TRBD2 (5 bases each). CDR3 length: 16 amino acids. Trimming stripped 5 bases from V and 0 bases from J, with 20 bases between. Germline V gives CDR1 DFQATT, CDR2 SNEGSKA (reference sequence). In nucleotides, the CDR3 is TGCAGTGCTGCTACTACAGGAGGTCGAACCTCCTACGAGCAGTACTTC. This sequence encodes CSAATTGGRTSYEQYF.

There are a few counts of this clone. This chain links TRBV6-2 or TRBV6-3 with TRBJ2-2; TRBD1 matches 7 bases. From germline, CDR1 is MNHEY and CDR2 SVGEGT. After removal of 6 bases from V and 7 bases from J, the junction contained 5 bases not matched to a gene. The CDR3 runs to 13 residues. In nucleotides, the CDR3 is TGTGCCAGCAGGACAGGGTCGAGCGGGGAGCTGTTTTTT. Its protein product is CASRTGSSGELFF.

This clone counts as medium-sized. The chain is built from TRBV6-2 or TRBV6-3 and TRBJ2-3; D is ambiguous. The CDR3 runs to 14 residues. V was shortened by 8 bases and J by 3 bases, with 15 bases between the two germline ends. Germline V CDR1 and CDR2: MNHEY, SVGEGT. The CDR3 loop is CASGRWGRTDTQYF. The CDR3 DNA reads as TGTGCCAGCGGCCGGTGGGGTAGGACAGATACGCAGTATTTT.

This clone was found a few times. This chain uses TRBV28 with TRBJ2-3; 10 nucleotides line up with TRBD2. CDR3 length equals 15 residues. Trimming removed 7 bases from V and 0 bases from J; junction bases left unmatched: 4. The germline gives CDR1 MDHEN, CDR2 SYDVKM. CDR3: CASTTSGASTDTQYF. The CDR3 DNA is TGTGCCAGCACCACTAGCGGGGCAAGCACAGATACGCAGTATTTT.

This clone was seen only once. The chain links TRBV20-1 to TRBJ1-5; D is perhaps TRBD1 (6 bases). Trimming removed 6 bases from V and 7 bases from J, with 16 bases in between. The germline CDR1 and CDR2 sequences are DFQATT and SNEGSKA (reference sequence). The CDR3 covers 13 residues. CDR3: CSAGRGRSQPQHF. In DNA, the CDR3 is TGCAGTGCGGGCAGGGGTAGAAGCCAGCCCCAGCATTTT.

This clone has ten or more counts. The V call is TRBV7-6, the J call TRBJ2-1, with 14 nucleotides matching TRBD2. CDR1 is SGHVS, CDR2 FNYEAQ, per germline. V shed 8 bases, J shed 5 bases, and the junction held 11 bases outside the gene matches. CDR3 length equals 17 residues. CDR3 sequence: CASGRRGTSGSHNEQFF. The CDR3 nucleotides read TGTGCCAGCGGACGGAGGGGGACTAGCGGGAGCCACAATGAGCAGTTCTTC. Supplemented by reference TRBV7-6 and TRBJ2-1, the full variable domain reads GAGVSQSPRYKVTKRGQDVALRCDPISGHVSLYWYRQALGQGPEFLTYFNYEAQQDKSGLPNDRFSAERPEGSISTLTIQRTEQRDSAMYRCASGRRGTSGSHNEQFFGPGTRLTVL.

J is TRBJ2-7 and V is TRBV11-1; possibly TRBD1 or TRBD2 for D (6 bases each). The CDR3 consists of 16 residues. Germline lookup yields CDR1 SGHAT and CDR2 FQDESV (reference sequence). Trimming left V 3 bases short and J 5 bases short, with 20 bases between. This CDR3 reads CASSFFPTGGRNEQYF. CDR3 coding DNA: TGTGCCAGCAGCTTTTTCCCTACCGGGGGCCGCAACGAGCAGTACTTC.

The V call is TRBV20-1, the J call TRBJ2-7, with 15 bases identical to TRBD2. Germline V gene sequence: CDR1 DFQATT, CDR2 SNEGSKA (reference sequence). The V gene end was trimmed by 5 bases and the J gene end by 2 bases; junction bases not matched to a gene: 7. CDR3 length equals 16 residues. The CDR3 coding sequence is TGCAGTGCTTACGGACTAGCGGGAGGGCGAACCTACGAGCAGTACTTC. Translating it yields CSAYGLAGGRTYEQYF.

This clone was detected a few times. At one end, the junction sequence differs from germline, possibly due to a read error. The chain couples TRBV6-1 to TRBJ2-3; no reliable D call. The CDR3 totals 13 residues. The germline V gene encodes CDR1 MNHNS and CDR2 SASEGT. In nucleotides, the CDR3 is TGTGCCAGTAGTGAAGAACGCACAGATACGCAGTATTTT. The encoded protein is CASSEERTDTQYF.

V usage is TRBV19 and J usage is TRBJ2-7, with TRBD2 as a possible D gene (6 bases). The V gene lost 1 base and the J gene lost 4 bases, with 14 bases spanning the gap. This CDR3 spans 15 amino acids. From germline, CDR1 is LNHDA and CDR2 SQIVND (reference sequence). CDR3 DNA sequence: TGTGCCAGTAGTATAGGTCCCGCTAGCGCGTACGAGCAGTACTTC. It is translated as CASSIGPASAYEQYF.

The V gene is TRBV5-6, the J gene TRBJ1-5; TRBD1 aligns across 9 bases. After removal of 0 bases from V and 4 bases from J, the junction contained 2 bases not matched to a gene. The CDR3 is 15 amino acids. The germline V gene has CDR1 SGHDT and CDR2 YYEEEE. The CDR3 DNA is TGTGCCAGCAGCTTGGGGGACAGGGCAAATCAGCCCCAGCATTTT. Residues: CASSLGDRANQPQHF.